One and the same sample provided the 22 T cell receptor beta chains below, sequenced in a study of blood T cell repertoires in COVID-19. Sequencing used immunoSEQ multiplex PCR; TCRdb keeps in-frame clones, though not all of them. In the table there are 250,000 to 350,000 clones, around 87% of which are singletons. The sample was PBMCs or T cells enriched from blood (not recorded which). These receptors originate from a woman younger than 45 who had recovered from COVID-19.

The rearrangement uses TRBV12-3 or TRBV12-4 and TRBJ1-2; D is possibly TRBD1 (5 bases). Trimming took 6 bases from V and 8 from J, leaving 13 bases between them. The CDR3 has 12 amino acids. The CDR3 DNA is TGTGCCAGCAGCTCCAGGGTCCGCGGCTACACCTTC. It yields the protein CASSSRVRGYTF.

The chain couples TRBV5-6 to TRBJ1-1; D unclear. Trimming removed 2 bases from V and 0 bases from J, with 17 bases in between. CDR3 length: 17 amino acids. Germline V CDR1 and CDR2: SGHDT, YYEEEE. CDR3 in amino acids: CASSLTEGSYLNTEAFF. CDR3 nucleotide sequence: TGTGCCAGCAGCTTAACCGAGGGCAGCTACCTGAACACTGAAGCTTTCTTT.

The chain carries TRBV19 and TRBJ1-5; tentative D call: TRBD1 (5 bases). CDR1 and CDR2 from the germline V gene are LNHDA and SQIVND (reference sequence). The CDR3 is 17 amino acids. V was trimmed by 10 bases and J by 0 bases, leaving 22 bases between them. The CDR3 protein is CATRGLSALFSNQPQHF. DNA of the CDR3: TGTGCCACAAGGGGACTTTCAGCCCTTTTTAGCAATCAGCCCCAGCATTTT. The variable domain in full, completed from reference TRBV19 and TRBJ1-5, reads DGGITQSPKYLFRKEGQNVTLSCEQNLNHDAMYWYRQDPGQGLRLIYYSQIVNDFQKGDIAEGYSVSREKKESFPLTVTSAQKNPTAFYLCATRGLSALFSNQPQHFGDGTRLSIL.

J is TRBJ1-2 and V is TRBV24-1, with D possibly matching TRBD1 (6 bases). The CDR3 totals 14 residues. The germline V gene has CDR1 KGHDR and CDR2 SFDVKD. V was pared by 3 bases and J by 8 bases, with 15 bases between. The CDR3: CATSDQTRGEGYTF. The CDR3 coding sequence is TGTGCCACCAGTGATCAAACCAGGGGAGAGGGCTACACCTTC.

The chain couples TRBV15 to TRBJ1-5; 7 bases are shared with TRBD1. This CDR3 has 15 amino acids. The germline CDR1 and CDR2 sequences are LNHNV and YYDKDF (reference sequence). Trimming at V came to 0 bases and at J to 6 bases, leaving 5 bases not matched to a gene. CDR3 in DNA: TGTGCCACCAGCAGAGATCCGACAGGGATTCAGCCCCAGCATTTT. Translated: CATSRDPTGIQPQHF.

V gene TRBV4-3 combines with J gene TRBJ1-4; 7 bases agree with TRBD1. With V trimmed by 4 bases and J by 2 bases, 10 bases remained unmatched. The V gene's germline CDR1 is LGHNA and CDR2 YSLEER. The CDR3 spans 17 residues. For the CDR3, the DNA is TGCGCCAGCAGCCGCGAATTAACAGGGGTGACTAATGAAAAACTGTTTTTT. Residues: CASSRELTGVTNEKLFF.

The CDR3 coding sequence is TGTGCCAGCAGCGCTGGCTCCCGCTATGGCTACACCTTC. It translates to CASSAGSRYGYTF. V is TRBV5-6 and J is TRBJ1-2; D gene ambiguous. This CDR3 contains 13 residues. The germline gives CDR1 SGHDT, CDR2 YYEEEE. With 4 bases removed from V and 4 bases from J, the gap between germline ends came to 11 bases.

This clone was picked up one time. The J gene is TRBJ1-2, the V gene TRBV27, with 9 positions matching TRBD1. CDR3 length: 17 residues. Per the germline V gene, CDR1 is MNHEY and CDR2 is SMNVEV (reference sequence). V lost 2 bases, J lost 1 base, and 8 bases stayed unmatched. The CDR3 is CASSLTLGTGINYGYTF. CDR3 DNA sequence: TGTGCCAGCAGTTTAACATTGGGGACAGGGATTAACTATGGCTACACCTTC.

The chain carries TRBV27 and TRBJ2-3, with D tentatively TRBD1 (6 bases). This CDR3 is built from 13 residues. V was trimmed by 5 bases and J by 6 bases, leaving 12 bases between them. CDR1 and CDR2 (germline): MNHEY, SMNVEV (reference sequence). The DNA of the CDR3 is TGTGCCAGCAGTGTACAGGGACCCGATACGCAGTATTTT. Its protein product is CASSVQGPDTQYF.

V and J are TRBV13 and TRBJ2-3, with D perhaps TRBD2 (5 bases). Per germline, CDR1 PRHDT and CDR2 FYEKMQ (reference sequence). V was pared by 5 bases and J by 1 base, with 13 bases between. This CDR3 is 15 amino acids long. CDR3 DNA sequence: TGTGCCAGCAGCACCCGGGGTAGCGGCACAGATACGCAGTATTTT. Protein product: CASSTRGSGTDTQYF. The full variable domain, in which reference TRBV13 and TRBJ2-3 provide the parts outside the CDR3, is AAGVIQSPRHLIKEKRETATLKCYPIPRHDTVYWYQQGPGQDPQFLISFYEKMQSDKGSIPDRFSAQQFSDYHSELNMSSLELGDSALYFCASSTRGSGTDTQYFGPGTRLTVL.

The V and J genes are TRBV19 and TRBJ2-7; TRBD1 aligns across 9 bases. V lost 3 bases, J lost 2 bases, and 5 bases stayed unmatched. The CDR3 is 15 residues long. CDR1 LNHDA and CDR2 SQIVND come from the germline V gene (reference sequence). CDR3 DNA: TGTGCCAGTAGTATGGGGACAGGGATGCCCTACGAGCAGTACTTC. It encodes CASSMGTGMPYEQYF.

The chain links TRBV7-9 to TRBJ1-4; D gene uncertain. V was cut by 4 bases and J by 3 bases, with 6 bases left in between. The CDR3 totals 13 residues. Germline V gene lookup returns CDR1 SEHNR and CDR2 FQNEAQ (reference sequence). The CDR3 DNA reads TGTGCCAGCAGCTCCCCTGCTAATGAAAAACTGTTTTTT. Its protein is CASSSPANEKLFF.

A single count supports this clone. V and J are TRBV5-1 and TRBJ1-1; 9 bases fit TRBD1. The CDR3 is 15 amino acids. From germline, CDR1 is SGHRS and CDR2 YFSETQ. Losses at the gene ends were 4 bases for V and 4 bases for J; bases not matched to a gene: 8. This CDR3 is CASSANRGQGTEAFF. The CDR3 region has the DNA TGCGCCAGCAGCGCCAACAGGGGGCAGGGCACTGAAGCTTTCTTT.

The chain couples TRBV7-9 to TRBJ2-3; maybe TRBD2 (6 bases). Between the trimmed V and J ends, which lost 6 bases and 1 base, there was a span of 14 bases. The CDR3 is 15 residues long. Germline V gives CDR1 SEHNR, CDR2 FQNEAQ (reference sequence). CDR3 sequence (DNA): TGTGCCAGCAGTCCCCCGGGACTTCGCACAGATACGCAGTATTTT. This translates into CASSPPGLRTDTQYF.

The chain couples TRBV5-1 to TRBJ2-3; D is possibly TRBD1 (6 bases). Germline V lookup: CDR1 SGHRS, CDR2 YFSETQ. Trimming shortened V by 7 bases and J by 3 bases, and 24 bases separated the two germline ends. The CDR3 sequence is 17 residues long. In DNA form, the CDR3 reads TGCGCCAGCGCCATACAGGGCCCAAATTTGAGAACAGATACGCAGTATTTT. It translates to CASAIQGPNLRTDTQYF.

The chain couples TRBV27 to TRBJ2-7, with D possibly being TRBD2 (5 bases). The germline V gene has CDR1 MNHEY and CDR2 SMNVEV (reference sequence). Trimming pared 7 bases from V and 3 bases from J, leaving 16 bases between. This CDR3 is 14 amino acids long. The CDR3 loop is CASTPRTGSYEQYF. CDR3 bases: TGTGCCAGCACCCCTCGGACGGGGAGCTACGAGCAGTACTTC.

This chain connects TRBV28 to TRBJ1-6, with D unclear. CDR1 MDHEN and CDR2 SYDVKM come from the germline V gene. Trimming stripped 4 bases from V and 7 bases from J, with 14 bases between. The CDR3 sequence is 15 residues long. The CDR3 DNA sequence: TGTGCCAGCAGTTCCGAGGAGGGAAGCAATTCACCCCTCCACTTT. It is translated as CASSSEEGSNSPLHF.

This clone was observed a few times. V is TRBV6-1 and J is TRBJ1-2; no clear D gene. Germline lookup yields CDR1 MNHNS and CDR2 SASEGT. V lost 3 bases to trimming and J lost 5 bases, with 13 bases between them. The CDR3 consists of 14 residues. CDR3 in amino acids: CASSDYRPGYGYTF. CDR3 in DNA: TGTGCCAGCAGTGATTACCGTCCCGGTTATGGCTACACCTTC.

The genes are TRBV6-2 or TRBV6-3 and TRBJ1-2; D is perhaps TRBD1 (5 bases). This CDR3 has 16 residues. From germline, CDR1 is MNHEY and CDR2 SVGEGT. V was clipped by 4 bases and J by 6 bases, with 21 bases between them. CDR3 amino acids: CASSSTDSYVRNGYTF. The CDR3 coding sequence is TGTGCCAGCAGTTCCACAGACAGTTATGTTAGGAATGGCTACACCTTC.

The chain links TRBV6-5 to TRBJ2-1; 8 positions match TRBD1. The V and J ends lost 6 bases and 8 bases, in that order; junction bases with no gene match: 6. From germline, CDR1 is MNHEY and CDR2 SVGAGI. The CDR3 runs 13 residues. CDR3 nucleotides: TGTGCCAGCAGCCGGACAGGGTTGCATGAGCAGTTCTTC. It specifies CASSRTGLHEQFF.

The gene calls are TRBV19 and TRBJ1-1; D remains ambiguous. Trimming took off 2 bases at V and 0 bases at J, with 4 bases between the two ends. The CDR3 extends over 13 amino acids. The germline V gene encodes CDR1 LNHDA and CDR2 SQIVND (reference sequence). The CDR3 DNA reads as TGTGCCAGTAGTATAAACATGAACACTGAAGCTTTCTTT. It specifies CASSINMNTEAFF.

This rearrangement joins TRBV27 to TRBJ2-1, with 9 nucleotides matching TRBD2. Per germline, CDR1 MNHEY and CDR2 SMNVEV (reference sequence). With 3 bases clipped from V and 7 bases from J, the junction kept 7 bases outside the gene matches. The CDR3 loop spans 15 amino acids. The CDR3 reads CASSFSGGIGNEQFF. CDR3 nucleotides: TGTGCCAGCAGTTTTAGCGGGGGCATTGGTAATGAGCAGTTCTTC.